This record concerns one TCR beta chain sequence. What it binds is not known. This record belongs to a study of blood T cells in healthy people across ages. The use of a sample-barcoded 5' primer and a J-beta primer mix characterized a second PCR of roughly 6 to 11 cycles. TCRdb re-derived calls from the 5' RACE reads in MiXCR, one entry per CDR3 protein. The sample lists more than 1,000,000 distinct CDR3 sequences, 25% occurring once. Study-level findings and limits: Versus aged donors, long-lived donors had higher diversity and more naive CD4+ cells.

Per individual sample, total RNA of at least 5 micrograms was extracted. V trimming: 0 bases; J trimming: 10 bases; junction bases outside the gene matches: 8. This CDR3 contains 15 residues. CDR1 and CDR2 from the germline V gene are SGHDT and YYEEEE. These same records also appear under a second study, on T cells of mothers and their children. That publication notes: From each mother came over 10 million TCR beta CDR3 reads, and from each child came some 3.2 million.

The receptor was isolated from a girl under 10 years old in good health. The sample comprised blood. V usage is TRBV5-6 and J usage is TRBJ1-4; 8 bases agree with TRBD1. CDR3 in amino acids: CASSLGAGGEGKLFF. The DNA for the CDR3 is TGTGCCAGCAGCTTGGGGGCAGGGGGCGAAGGAAAACTGTTTTTT.